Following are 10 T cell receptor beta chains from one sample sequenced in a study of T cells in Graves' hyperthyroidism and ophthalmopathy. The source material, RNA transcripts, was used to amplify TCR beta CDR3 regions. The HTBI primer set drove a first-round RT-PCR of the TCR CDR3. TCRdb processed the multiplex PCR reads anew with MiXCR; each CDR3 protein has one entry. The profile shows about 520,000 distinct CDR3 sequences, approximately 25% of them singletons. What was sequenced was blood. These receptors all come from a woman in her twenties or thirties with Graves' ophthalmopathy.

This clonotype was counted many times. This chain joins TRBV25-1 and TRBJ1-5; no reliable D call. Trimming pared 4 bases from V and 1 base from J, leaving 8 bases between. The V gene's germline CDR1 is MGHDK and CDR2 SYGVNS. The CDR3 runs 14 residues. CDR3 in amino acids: CASSAPTSNQPQHF. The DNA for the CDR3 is TGTGCCAGCAGTGCTCCCACGAGCAATCAGCCCCAGCATTTT.

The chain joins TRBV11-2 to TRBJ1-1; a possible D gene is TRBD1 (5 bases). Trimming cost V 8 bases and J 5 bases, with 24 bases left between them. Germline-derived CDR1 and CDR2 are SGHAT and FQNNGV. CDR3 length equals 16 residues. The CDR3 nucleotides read TGTGCCAGCCCCAGGAATCAGGGACTTTATGGTACTGAAGCTTTCTTT. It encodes CASPRNQGLYGTEAFF.

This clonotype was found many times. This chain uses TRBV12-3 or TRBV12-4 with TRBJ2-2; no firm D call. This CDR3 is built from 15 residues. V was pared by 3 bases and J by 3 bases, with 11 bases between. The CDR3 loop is CASSLAEPYTGELFF. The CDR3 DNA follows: TGTGCCAGCAGTTTGGCTGAACCCTACACCGGGGAGCTGTTTTTT.

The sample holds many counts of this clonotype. CDR3 in amino acids: CSVWRSQETQYF. CDR3 nucleotides: TGCAGCGTGTGGCGGAGCCAAGAGACCCAGTACTTC. This sequence joins TRBV29-1 and TRBJ2-5; D is undetermined. From germline, CDR1 is SQVTM and CDR2 ANQGSEA. The CDR3 runs to 12 residues. The V end was cut by 6 bases, the J end by 1 base, with 9 bases between.

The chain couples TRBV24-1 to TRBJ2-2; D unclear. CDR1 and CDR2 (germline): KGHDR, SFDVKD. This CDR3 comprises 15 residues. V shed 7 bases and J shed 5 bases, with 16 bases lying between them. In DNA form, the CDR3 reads TGTGCCACCAGCCCAAGCAGGATTGGGACCGGGGAGCTGTTTTTT. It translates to CATSPSRIGTGELFF.

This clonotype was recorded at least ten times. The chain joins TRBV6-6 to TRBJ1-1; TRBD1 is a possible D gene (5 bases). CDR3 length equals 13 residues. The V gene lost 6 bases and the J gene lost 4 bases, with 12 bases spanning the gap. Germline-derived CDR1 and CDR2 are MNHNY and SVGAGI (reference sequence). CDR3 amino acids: CASSKGAGTEAFF. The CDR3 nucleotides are TGTGCCAGCAGCAAAGGGGCTGGCACTGAAGCTTTCTTT.

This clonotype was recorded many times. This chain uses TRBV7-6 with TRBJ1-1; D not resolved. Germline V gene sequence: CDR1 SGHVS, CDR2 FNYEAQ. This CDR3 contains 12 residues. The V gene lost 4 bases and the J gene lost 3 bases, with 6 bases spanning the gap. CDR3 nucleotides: TGTGCCAGCAGCTCCTACCACACTGAAGCTTTCTTT. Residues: CASSSYHTEAFF.

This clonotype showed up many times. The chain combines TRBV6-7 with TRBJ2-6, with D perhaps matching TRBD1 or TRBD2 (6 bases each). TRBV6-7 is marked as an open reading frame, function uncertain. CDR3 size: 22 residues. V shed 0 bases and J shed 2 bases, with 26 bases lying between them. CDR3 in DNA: TGTGCCAGCAGTTACTCACTGGGGGGCAGGGCCGTAGGTGACCCTGGGGCCAACGTCCTGACTTTC. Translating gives CASSYSLGGRAVGDPGANVLTF.

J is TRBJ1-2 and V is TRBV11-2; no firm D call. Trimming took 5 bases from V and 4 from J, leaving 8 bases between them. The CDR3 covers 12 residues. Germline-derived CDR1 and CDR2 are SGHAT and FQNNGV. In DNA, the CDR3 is TGTGCCAGCAGCGGACTTAGCTATGGCTACACCTTC. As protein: CASSGLSYGYTF. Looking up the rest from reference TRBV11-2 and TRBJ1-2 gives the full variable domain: EAGVAQSPRYKIIEKRQSVAFWCNPISGHATLYWYQQILGQGPKLLIQFQNNGVVDDSQLPKDRFSAERLKGVDSTLKIQPAKLEDSAVYLCASSGLSYGYTFGSGTRLTVV.

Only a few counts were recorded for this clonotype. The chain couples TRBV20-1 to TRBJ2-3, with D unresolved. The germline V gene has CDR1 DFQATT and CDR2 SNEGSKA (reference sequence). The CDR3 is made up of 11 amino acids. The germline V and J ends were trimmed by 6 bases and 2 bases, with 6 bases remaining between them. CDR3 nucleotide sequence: TGCAGTGCCCTGGCCACAGATACGCAGTATTTT. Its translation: CSALATDTQYF.